The source of this TCR beta chain is a study of T cells in Graves' hyperthyroidism and ophthalmopathy. Study-wide points: The authors' 13 V-J model separated ophthalmopathy from stable hyperthyroidism. For ophthalmopathy, model prediction preceded onset by a median approximately 6 months.

Using RNA transcripts as the source, TCR beta CDR3 regions were amplified. The study used the HTBI primer set for a first-round RT-PCR of the TCR CDR3. TCRdb reprocessed the multiplex PCR reads via MiXCR and lists one record per CDR3 protein. The sample consists of 500,000 to 550,000 distinct CDR3 sequences, more than 20% of them appearing once. This clonotype was recorded many times. The antigen remains undetermined. Germline trimming cut 7 bases from V and 7 bases from J; bases unmatched to any gene: 14. The CDR3 loop spans 15 amino acids. The germline CDR1 and CDR2 sequences are SNHLY and FYNNEI. The receptor was isolated from a man aged 18 to 30 with Graves' hyperthyroidism. The V call is TRBV2, the J call TRBJ2-7; TRBD2 matches at 9 bases. Sequencing was done on a sample of blood. Here the CDR3 reads CASTDIRAGGGEQYF. In DNA form, the CDR3 reads TGTGCCAGCACCGACATTCGAGCGGGGGGTGGTGAGCAGTACTTC.